The clone carrying this T cell receptor (delta chain) was seen only a few times. No antigen is known for it. Sequences come from RNA converted to cDNA by reverse transcription. Pooled V-gene forward primers with one constant-region reverse primer generated the CDR3 amplicons by multiplex PCR. TCRdb re-called the multiplex PCR reads through CATT. The table shows 45,000 to 60,000 delta-chain clones, with around 16% occurring only once. The sorted cells were CD3+ Vdelta1+ Vdelta2- thymocytes from alphabeta-depleted thymus. The entry originates in a study of Vδ1+ human thymocytes. The CDR3 totals 17 residues. Germline V gene sequence: CDR1 TSWWSYY, CDR2 QGS. The J segment lost 0 bases and the V segment lost 7 bases, leaving 13 bases of the junction unmatched. Overall study results and limits: Thymic TRG and TRD repertoires appeared highly polyclonal, with Gaussian CDR3 length distributions. Thymic delta-chain repertoires held 20% to 25% Vdelta2 sequences and few Vdelta3, despite high sort purity. TRD repertoires were essentially private, unlike widely shared TRG clonotypes.

This sequence originates from a girl under three years old who had congenital heart surgery. The sequenced sample was Vdelta1+ gamma-delta thymocytes from the thymus. As for subset: FACS-sorted CD3+ TCRalphabeta- TCRVdelta1+ TCRVdelta2- thymocytes. This chain connects TRDV1 to TRDJ1; 8 bases line up with TRDD3. For the CDR3, the DNA is TGTGCTCTTGTTTCGGGTTGGGGGGATAAGTACACCGATAAACTCATCTTT. Amino acids: CALVSGWGDKYTDKLIF.